What follows describes a single T cell receptor beta chain. What it binds is not known. This sample was taken from a study of post-analysis software for immune sequencing data. Study-level information: Patients with relapsing-remitting, secondary progressive and progressive-relapsing multiple sclerosis courses were all represented. General study points: The study found TRBV5-6, TRBV5-1 and TRBV20-1 among several TRBV segments more frequent in patients than controls. Under the F measure, samples that were prepared in one batch clustered strongly together. Versus controls, multiple sclerosis patients showed significantly lower diversity (normalized Chao1).

The CDR3 length is 15 residues. CDR1 and CDR2 from the germline V gene are LGHNA and YSLEER. The trim removed 6 bases at V and 4 bases at J, leaving 6 bases unmatched. Unique molecular identifiers had been added to the TCR beta cDNA libraries. cDNA molecules numbering roughly 0.5 million came from approximately 0.91 to 9.4 million T cells. TCRdb used MiXCR to reprocess the PCR reads, holding one entry per CDR3 protein. The repertoire consists of approximately 730,000 distinct CDR3 sequences, with around 45% occurring once and the leading ten covering roughly 4.5%. The TCR originated in a girl aged 5-17 years with multiple sclerosis. The sample consisted of blood. The J gene is TRBJ2-3, the V gene TRBV4-3, with 11 bases fitting TRBD2. The CDR3 DNA reads TGCGCCAGCAGTAGGGTACTAGCGGGAGCAGATACGCAGTATTTT. Protein product: CASSRVLAGADTQYF.